One and the same sample provided the 2 T cell receptor beta chains below, sequenced in a study of blood T cell repertoires in COVID-19. Some clones are missing from TCRdb's copy, which holds only in-frame ones; the method was immunoSEQ multiplex PCR. The profile shows 150,000 to 200,000 clones, around 77% of them singletons. Material: peripheral blood. These receptors all stem from a man between 65 and 85 years old with acute or convalescent COVID-19.

This CDR3 is CASSLRDRGGPPLHF. The CDR3 nucleotides read TGTGCCAGCAGCCTACGGGACAGGGGAGGTCCACCCCTCCACTTT. The chain has TRBV28 and TRBJ1-6; TRBD1 matches at 10 bases. Losses at the gene ends were 6 bases for V and 11 bases for J; bases not matched to a gene: 10. The CDR3 covers 15 residues. The germline V gene has CDR1 MDHEN and CDR2 SYDVKM.

The rearrangement joins TRBV5-1 to TRBJ1-5, with a tentative D call TRBD1 (6 bases). Germline assignment: CDR1 SGHRS and CDR2 YFSETQ. This CDR3 is 19 amino acids long. V gave up 3 bases and J gave up 3 bases, with 25 bases separating them. The CDR3: CASSYEHQGIVSFNQPQHF. The CDR3 DNA reads as TGCGCCAGCAGCTACGAACACCAGGGGATAGTCAGTTTCAATCAGCCCCAGCATTTT. Combining the CDR3 with reference TRBV5-1 and TRBJ1-5 gives the whole variable domain KAGVTQTPRYLIKTRGQQVTLSCSPISGHRSVSWYQQTPGQGLQFLFEYFSETQRNKGNFPGRFSGRQFSNSRSEMNVSTLELGDSALYLCASSYEHQGIVSFNQPQHFGDGTRLSIL.